The T cell receptor beta chain under discussion was sequenced for a study of blood T cell repertoires in COVID-19. Turning to the study itself: Samples came from the United States, Italy and Spain, spanning acute and convalescent COVID-19. T cells, B-cell-depleted T cells, or PBMCs supplied cDNA or gDNA.

This CDR3 is 13 amino acids long. Germline-derived CDR1 and CDR2 are SQVTM and ANQGSEA. The germline V and J ends were trimmed by 3 bases and 4 bases, with 12 bases remaining between them. Clones were sequenced by immunoSEQ multiplex PCR, and TCRdb holds only the in-frame ones, with some missing. The repertoire includes 200,000 to 300,000 clones, roughly 76% of them detected once, and around 7.5% sits in the top ten. Those enrolled in Seattle joined during active infection and were followed longitudinally afterward. This sequence originates from a woman of 80 years or more with COVID-19, enrolled during active disease. This chain uses TRBV29-1 with TRBJ1-1, with D tentatively TRBD1 (5 bases). The sample consisted of peripheral blood. CDR3 region: CSVDPGHTTEAFF. The DNA for the CDR3 is TGCAGCGTTGACCCCGGACATACCACTGAAGCTTTCTTT.